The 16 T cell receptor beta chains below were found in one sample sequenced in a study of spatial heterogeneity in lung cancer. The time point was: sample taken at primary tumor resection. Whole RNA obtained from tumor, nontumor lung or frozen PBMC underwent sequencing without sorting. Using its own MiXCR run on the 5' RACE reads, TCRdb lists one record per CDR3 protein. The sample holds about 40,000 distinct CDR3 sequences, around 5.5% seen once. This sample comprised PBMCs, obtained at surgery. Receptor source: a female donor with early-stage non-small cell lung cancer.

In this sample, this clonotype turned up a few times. CDR3 in DNA: TGCGCCAGCAGTGTGGCTAGCGGGATCCTATACAATGAGCAGTTCTTC. Translating gives CASSVASGILYNEQFF. This sequence joins TRBV10-2 and TRBJ2-1; the match to TRBD2 covers 9 bases. Germline assignment: CDR1 WSHSY and CDR2 SAAADI. Trimming took 4 bases from V and 4 from J; bases not matched to a gene: 8. CDR3 size: 16 residues.

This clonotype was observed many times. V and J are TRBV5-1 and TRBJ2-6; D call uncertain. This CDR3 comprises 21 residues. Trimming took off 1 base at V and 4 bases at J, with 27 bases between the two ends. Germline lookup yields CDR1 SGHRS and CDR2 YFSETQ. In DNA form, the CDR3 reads TGCGCCAGCAGCTTGTTTCGAGGCGTTGGCAGCATCCCCGGGGGGGCCAACGTCCTGACTTTC. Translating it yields CASSLFRGVGSIPGGANVLTF.

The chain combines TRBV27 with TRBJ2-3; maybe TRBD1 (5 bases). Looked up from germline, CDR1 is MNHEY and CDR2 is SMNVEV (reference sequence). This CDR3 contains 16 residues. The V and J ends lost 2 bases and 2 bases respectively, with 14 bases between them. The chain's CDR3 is CASSLNSGRFTDTQYF. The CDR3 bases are TGTGCCAGCAGTTTAAATTCAGGGCGGTTCACAGATACGCAGTATTTT.

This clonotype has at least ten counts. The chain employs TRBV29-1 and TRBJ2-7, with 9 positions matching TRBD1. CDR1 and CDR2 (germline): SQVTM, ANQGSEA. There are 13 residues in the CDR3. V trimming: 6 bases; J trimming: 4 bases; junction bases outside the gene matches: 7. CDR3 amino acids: CSVSTTGGYEQYF. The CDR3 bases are TGCAGCGTCTCCACGACAGGGGGATACGAGCAGTACTTC.

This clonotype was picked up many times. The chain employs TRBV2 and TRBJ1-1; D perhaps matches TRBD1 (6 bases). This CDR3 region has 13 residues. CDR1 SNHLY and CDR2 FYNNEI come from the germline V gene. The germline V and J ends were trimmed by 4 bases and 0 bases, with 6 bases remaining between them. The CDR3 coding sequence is TGTGCCAGCAGTGGACAGGTGAACACTGAAGCTTTCTTT. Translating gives CASSGQVNTEAFF. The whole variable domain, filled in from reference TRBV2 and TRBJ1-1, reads EPEVTQTPSHQVTQMGQEVILRCVPISNHLYFYWYRQILGQKVEFLVSFYNNEISEKSEIFDDQFSVERPDGSNFTLKIRSTKLEDSAMYFCASSGQVNTEAFFGQGTRLTVV.

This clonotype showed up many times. The CDR3 reads CASSLMWTGVRGYGYTF. CDR3 in DNA: TGTGCCAGCAGTTTAATGTGGACAGGAGTCAGGGGCTATGGCTACACCTTC. This rearrangement joins TRBV28 to TRBJ1-2, with 7 positions matching TRBD1. The CDR3 loop spans 17 amino acids. Germline lookup yields CDR1 MDHEN and CDR2 SYDVKM. V lost 2 bases, J lost 4 bases, and 13 bases stayed unmatched.

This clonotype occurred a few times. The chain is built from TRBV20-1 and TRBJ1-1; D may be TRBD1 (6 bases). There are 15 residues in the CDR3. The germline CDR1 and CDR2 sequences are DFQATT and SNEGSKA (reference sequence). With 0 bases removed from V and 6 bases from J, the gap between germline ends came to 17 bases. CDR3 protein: CSARDTFRGWAEAFF. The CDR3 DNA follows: TGCAGTGCTAGAGATACCTTCAGGGGATGGGCTGAAGCTTTCTTT.

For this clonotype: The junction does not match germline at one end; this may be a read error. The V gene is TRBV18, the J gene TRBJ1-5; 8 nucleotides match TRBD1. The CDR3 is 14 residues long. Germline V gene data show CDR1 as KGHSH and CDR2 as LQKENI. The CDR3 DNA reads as TGTGCCAGCTCACCCGGACAGGGAGGCGTCCCCCAACATTTT. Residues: CASSPGQGGVPQHF.

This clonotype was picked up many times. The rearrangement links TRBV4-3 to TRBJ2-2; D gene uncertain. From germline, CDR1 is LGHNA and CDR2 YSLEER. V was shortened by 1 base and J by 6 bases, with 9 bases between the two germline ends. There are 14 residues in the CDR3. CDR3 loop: CASSQVIGPGELFF. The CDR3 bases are TGCGCCAGCAGCCAAGTCATTGGGCCCGGGGAGCTGTTTTTT.

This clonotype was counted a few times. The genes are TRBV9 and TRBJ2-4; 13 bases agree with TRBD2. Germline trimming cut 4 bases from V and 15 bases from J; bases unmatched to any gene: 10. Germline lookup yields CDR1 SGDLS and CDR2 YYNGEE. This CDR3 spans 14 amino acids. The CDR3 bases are TGTGCCAGCAGCCAAACCGGGACTAGCGGGGATCGGTACTTC. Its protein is CASSQTGTSGDRYF.

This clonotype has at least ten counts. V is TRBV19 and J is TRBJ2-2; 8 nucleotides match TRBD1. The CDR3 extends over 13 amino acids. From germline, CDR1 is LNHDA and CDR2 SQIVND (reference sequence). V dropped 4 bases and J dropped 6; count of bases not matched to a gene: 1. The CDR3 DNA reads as TGTGCCAGTAGTACCAGGGGGCCCGGGGAGCTGTTTTTT. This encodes CASSTRGPGELFF.

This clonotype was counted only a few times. The CDR3 sequence is CASSVVKQETQYF. CDR3 DNA: TGTGCCAGCAGTGTAGTCAAACAAGAGACCCAGTACTTC. The rearrangement links TRBV2 to TRBJ2-5; the D is unclear. This CDR3 has 13 residues. CDR1 and CDR2 from the germline V gene are SNHLY and FYNNEI. V lost 4 bases to trimming and J lost 2 bases, with 8 bases between them.

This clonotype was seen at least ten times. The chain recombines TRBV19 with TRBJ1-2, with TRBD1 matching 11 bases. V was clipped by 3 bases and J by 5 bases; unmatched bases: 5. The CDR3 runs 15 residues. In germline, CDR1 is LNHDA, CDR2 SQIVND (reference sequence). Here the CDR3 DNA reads TGTGCCAGTAGTATTATTGGGACAGGGGGTTATGGCTACACCTTC. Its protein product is CASSIIGTGGYGYTF.

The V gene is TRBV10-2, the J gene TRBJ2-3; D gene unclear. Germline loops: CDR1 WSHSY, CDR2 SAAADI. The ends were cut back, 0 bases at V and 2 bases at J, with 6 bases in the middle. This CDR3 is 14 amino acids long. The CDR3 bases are TGCGCCAGCAGTGAGTCGAAATACACAGATACGCAGTATTTT. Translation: CASSESKYTDTQYF.

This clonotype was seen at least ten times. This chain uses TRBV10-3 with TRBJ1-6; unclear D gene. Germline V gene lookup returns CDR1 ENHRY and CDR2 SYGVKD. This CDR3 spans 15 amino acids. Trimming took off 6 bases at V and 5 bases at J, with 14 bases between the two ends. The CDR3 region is CAIRGESGDNSPLHF. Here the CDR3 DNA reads TGTGCCATCAGAGGAGAATCCGGGGATAATTCACCCCTCCACTTT.

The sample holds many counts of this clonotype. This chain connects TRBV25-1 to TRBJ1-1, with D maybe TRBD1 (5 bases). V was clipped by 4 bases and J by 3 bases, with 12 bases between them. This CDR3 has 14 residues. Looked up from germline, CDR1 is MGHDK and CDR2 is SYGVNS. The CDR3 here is CASSVQGRDTEAFF. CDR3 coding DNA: TGTGCCAGCAGTGTGCAGGGTAGGGACACTGAAGCTTTCTTT. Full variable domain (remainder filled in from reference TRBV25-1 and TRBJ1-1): EADIYQTPRYLVIGTGKKITLECSQTMGHDKMYWYQQDPGMELHLIHYSYGVNSTEKGDLSSESTVSRIRTEHFPLTLESARPSHTSQYLCASSVQGRDTEAFFGQGTRLTVV.